This T cell receptor (beta chain) emerged from a study of T cells in Graves' hyperthyroidism and ophthalmopathy. Overall study results and limits: Classification by a 13 V-J model distinguished ophthalmopathy from stable hyperthyroidism. Peripheral blood also featured most of the thyroid clonotypes expanded above 0.001.

Germline V CDR1 and CDR2: GTSNPN, SVGIG (reference sequence). Deletions cut 8 bases from V and 4 bases from J, with 23 bases between. There are 15 residues in the CDR3. A patient was excluded if there was uncontrolled infection, other autoimmune disease, pregnancy or lactation. On the basis of clinical symptoms, serum thyroxine and TRAb, thyroid ultrasound and orbital computed tomography, diagnoses were made. This clonotype was counted between two and nine times. Its target is not known. TCR beta CDR3 regions were amplified from RNA. With the HTBI primer set, the TCR CDR3 went through a first round of RT-PCR. One entry per CDR3 protein, called by TCRdb with MiXCR from the multiplex PCR reads. The sample records about 360,000 distinct CDR3 sequences, just under 25% being singletons.

This TCR derives from a man aged 45 to 65 with Graves' hyperthyroidism. The chain links TRBV30 to TRBJ1-2, with a tentative D call TRBD1 (6 bases). Sample: blood. CDR3 DNA sequence: TGTGCCCGCGAATTATCCGGGACACGGCTCTATGGCTACACCTTC. This sequence encodes CARELSGTRLYGYTF. The entire variable domain, with the rest obtained from reference TRBV30 and TRBJ1-2, is as follows: SQTIHQWPATLVQPVGSPLSLECTVEGTSNPNLYWYRQAAGRGLQLLFYSVGIGQISSEVPQNLSASRPQDRQFILSSKKLLLSDSGFYLCARELSGTRLYGYTFGSGTRLTVV.